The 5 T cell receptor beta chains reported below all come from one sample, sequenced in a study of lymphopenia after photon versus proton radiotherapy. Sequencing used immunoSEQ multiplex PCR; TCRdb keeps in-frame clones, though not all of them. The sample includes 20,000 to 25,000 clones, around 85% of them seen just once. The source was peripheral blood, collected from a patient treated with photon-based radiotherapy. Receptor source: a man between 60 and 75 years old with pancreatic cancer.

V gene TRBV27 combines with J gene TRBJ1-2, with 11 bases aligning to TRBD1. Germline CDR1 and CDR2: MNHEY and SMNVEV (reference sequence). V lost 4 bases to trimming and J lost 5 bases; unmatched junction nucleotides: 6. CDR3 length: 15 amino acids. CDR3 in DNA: TGTGCCAGCAGTTCCGGGACAGGGGGTGGGTATGGCTACACCTTC. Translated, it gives CASSSGTGGGYGYTF.

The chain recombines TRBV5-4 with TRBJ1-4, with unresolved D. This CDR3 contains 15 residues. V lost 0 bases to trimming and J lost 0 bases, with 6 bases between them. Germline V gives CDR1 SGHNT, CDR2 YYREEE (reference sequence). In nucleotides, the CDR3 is TGTGCCAGCAGCTTGGGGCTTGCAACTAATGAAAAACTGTTTTTT. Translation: CASSLGLATNEKLFF.

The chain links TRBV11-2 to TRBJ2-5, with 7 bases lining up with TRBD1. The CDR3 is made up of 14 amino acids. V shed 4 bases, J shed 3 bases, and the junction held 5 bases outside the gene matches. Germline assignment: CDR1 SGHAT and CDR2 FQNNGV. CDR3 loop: CASSSNRGKETQYF. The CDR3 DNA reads TGTGCCAGCAGCTCAAACAGGGGAAAAGAGACCCAGTACTTC.

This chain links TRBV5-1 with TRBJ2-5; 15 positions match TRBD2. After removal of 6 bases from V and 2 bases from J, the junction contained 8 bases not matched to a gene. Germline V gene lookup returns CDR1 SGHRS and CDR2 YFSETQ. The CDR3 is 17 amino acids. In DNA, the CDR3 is TGCGCCAGCAAACTAGGACTAGCGGGGGGGAGGCAAGAGACCCAGTACTTC. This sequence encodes CASKLGLAGGRQETQYF.

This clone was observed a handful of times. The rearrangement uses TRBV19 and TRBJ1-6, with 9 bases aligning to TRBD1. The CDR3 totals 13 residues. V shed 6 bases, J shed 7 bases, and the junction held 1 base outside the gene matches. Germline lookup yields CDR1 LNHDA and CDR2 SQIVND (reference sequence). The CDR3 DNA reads TGTGCCAGTAGCGGGACAGGGAATTCACCCCTCCACTTT. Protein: CASSGTGNSPLHF.